This T cell receptor (beta chain) is from a study of blood T cells in healthy people across ages. Trimming cost V 7 bases and J 11 bases, with 17 bases left between them. Germline V gene lookup returns CDR1 SGHTA and CDR2 FQGNSA. The CDR3 loop spans 12 amino acids. It was with a sample-barcoded 5' primer and a J-beta primer mix that a second PCR of about 6 to 12 cycles was run. MiXCR, applied by TCRdb to the 5' RACE reads, yields one record per CDR3 protein. The repertoire includes hundreds of thousands of distinct CDR3 sequences, roughly 48% of them detected once, and around 23% sits in the top ten.

This TCR came from a man older than 75 in good health. The chain is built from TRBV7-2 and TRBJ2-5, with D hard to call. Material for sequencing was blood. The CDR3 here is CASIRTNNEQYF. The CDR3 nucleotides read TGTGCCAGCATCCGGACCAACAATGAGCAGTACTTC.